Reported below is one T cell receptor beta chain. This entry belongs to a study of blood T cell repertoires in COVID-19. Germline CDR1 is SGHAT and CDR2 is FQNNGV. The V gene lost 3 bases and the J gene lost 5 bases, with 11 bases spanning the gap. The CDR3 sequence is 14 residues long. Assay used: immunoSEQ multiplex PCR; TCRdb lists only in-frame clones, some missing. The data contain around 80,000 clones, 65% to 85% of them singletons. The genes are TRBV11-2 and TRBJ2-1, with a possible D match to TRBD2 (6 bases). This clonotype was sampled from a woman of 80 years or more with acute or convalescent COVID-19. What was sequenced was peripheral blood. CDR3 coding DNA: TGTGCCAGCAGCTTCGAACGGGAGAACAATGAGCAGTTCTTC. Protein sequence: CASSFERENNEQFF. Together with reference TRBV11-2 and TRBJ2-1, the CDR3 gives the full variable domain: EAGVAQSPRYKIIEKRQSVAFWCNPISGHATLYWYQQILGQGPKLLIQFQNNGVVDDSQLPKDRFSAERLKGVDSTLKIQPAKLEDSAVYLCASSFERENNEQFFGPGTRLTVL.